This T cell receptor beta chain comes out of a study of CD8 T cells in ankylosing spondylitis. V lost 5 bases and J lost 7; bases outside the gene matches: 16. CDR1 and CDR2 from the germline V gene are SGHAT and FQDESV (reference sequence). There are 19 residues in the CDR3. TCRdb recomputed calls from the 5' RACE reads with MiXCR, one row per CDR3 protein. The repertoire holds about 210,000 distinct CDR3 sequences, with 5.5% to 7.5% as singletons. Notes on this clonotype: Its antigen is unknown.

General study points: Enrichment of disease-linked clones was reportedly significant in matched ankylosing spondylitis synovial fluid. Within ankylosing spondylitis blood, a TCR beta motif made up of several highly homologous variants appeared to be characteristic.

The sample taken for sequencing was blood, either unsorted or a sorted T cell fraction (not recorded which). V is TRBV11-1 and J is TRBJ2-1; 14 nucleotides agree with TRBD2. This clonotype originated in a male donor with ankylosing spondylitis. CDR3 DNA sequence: TGTGCCAGCAGCCCCCGTAGACTAGCGGGGGGGCCTTTTGTAAATGAGCAGTTCTTC. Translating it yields CASSPRRLAGGPFVNEQFF.